This TCR beta chain was found in a study of T-cell reconstitution after alpha-beta-depleted transplantation in children. Study-wide points: Counts and diversity of T cells one year after transplant came mostly from newly produced T cells.

At least ten counts were recorded for this clonotype. Its matching antigen is unknown. Preparation of the TCRbeta library used unique molecular identifiers. TCRdb reanalysed the PCR reads using MiXCR and keeps one entry per CDR3 protein. Counted here are hundreds of thousands of distinct CDR3 sequences, 10% to 15% occurring once; the ten biggest clones make up about 2%. The TCR comes from a male patient younger than 18 who had a stem cell transplant for acute myeloid leukemia, so the T cells may come from the graft donor. The specimen comprised PBMCs, mostly from graft donor cells, sampled 360 days after TCRalphabeta/CD19-depleted stem cell transplant.

The DNA of the CDR3 is TGTGCCAGCAGCTTAGGAACTGACATCTACACTGAAGCTTTCTTT. It translates to CASSLGTDIYTEAFF. V and J are TRBV11-2 and TRBJ1-1; D unclear. Germline assignment: CDR1 SGHAT and CDR2 FQNNGV. Between the trimmed V and J ends, which lost 1 base and 3 bases, there was a span of 12 bases. This CDR3 spans 15 amino acids.